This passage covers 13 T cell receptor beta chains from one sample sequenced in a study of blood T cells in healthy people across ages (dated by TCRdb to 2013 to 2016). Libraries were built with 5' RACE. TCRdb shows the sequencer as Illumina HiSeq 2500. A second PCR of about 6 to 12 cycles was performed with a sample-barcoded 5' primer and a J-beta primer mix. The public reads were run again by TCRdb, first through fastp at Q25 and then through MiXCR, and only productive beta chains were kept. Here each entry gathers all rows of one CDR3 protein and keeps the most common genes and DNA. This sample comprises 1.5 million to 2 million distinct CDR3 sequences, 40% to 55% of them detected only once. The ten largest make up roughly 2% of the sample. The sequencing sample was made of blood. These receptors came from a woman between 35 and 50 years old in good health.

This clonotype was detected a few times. CDR3 DNA sequence: TGCGCCAGCAGCCAAGACCCTCAATACAATGAGCAGTTCTTC. Translating it yields CASSQDPQYNEQFF. This chain links TRBV4-1 with TRBJ2-1; no clear D. This CDR3 is built from 14 residues. Germline V gene lookup returns CDR1 MGHRA and CDR2 YSYEKL. V lost 0 bases, J lost 4 bases, and 7 bases lay in between.

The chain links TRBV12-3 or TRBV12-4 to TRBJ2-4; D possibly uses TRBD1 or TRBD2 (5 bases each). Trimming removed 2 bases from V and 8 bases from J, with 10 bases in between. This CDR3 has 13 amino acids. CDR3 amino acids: CASSLRGTDIQYF. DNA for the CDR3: TGTGCCAGCAGTTTACGAGGGACGGACATTCAGTACTTC.

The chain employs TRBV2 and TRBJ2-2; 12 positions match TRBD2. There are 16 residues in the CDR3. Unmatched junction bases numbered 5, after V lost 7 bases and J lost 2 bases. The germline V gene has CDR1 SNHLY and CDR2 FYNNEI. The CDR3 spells CASKSLAGGNTGELFF. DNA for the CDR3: TGTGCCAGCAAATCACTAGCGGGGGGAAACACCGGGGAGCTGTTTTTT.

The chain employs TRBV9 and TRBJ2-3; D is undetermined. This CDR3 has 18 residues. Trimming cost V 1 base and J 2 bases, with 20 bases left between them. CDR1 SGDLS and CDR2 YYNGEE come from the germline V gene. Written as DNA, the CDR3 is TGTGCCAGCAGCGTATTATCAGAGGTTTTTGTTTTCACAGATACGCAGTATTTT. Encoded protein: CASSVLSEVFVFTDTQYF.

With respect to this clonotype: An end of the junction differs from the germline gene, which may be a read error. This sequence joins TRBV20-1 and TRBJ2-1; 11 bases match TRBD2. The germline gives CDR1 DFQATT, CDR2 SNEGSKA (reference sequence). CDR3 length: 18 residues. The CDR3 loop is CSARMSTSGGILYNEQFF. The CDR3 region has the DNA TGTAGTGCTAGAATGTCAACTAGCGGGGGAATACTCTACAATGAGCAGTTCTTC.

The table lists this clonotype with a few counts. The CDR3 loop is CASSHERETQYF. CDR3 bases: TGTGCCAGCAGCCACGAGCGCGAGACCCAGTACTTC. This chain joins TRBV7-2 and TRBJ2-7; D not certain. The end of the DNA aligns better with TRBJ2-5, so the J call may be wrong. The CDR3 has 12 amino acids. Germline V gene sequence: CDR1 SGHTA, CDR2 FQGNSA.

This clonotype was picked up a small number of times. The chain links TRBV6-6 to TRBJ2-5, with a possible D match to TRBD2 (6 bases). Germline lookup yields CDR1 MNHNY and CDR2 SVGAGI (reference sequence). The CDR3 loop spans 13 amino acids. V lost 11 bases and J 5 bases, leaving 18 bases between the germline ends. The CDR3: CAGGAGLMETQYF. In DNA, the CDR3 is TGTGCCGGCGGGGCAGGGCTGATGGAGACCCAGTACTTC.

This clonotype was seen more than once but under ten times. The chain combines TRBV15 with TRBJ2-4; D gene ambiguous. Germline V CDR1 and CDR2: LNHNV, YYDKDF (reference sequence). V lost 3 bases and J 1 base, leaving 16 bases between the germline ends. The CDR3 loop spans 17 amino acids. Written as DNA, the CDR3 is TGTGCCACCAGCAGTAAGAAGACGACGTGGGCCAAAAACATTCAGTACTTC. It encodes CATSSKKTTWAKNIQYF.

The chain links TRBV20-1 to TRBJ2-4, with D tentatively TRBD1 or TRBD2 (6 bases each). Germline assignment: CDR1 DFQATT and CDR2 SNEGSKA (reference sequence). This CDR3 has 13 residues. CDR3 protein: CSGGDRAKNIQYF. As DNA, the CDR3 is TGCAGCGGGGGAGACAGGGCCAAAAACATTCAGTACTTC.

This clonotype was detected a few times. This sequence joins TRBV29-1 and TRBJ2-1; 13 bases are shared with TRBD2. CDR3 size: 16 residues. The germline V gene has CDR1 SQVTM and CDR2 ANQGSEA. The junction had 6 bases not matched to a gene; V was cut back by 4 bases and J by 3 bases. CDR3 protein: CSVVGLAGAHYNEQFF. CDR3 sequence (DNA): TGCAGCGTTGTCGGACTAGCGGGGGCCCACTACAATGAGCAGTTCTTC.

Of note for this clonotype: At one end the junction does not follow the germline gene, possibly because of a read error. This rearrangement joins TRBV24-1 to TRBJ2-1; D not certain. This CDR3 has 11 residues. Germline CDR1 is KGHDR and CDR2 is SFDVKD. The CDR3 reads CATGSGNGQFF. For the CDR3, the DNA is TGTGCCACCGGGTCGGGCAATGGGCAGTTCTTC.

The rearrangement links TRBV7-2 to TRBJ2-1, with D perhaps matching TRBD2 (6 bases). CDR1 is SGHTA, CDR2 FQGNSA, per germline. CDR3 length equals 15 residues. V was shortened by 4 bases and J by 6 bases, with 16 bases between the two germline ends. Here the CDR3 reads CASSSRRLEGNEQFF. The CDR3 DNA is TGTGCCAGCAGCTCTAGGCGACTAGAAGGCAATGAGCAGTTCTTC.

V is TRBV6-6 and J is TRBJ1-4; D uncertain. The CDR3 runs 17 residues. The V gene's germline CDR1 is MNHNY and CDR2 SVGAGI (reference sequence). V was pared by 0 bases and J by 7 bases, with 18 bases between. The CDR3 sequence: CASSYSKGELSGEKLFF. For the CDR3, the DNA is TGTGCCAGCAGTTACTCAAAAGGCGAACTTTCAGGTGAAAAACTGTTTTTT.